The 24 T cell receptor beta chains below all came from one sample that was sequenced in a study of blood T cells in healthy people across ages. With a J-beta primer mix and a sample-barcoded 5' primer, a second PCR ran about 6 to 11 cycles. One entry per CDR3 protein results from TCRdb running MiXCR on the 5' RACE reads. The profile covers about 1.6 million distinct CDR3 sequences, with around 36% appearing a single time and approximately 10% taken by the ten largest. Sequencing was carried out using blood. The receptors originated from a woman aged 25 to 39 in good health.

On this clonotype: This may stem from a read error, because a much larger clone lies one nucleotide away. This chain's CDR3 is CASSSLGQGYEQYF. DNA of the CDR3: TGTGCCAGCAGCTCCCTGGGACAGGGCTACGAGCAGTACTTC. The chain recombines TRBV7-8 with TRBJ2-5; TRBD1 agrees at 9 bases. Matching the DNA end better, TRBJ2-7 makes the J call doubtful. CDR3 length: 14 residues. Germline V gene data show CDR1 as SGHVS and CDR2 as FQNEAQ.

Ten or more counts support this clonotype. The chain combines TRBV27 with TRBJ1-1; D not resolved. Per the germline V gene, CDR1 is MNHEY and CDR2 is SMNVEV (reference sequence). V gave up 5 bases and J gave up 6 bases, with 22 bases separating them. The CDR3 sequence is 16 residues long. The CDR3 nucleotides read TGTGCCAGCAGTCAAAAGAGGGTGAGGTTGGACGCTGAAGCTTTCTTT. Its translation is CASSQKRVRLDAEAFF.

The chain joins TRBV10-1 to TRBJ2-5; 10 bases line up with TRBD2. The end of the DNA is better explained by TRBJ2-7, so the J call may be wrong. The CDR3 covers 15 residues. Germline CDR1 reads WNHNN; CDR2 reads SYGVQD (reference sequence). The CDR3 is CASSEGAGGQYEQYF. DNA for the CDR3: TGCGCCAGCAGCGAAGGAGCGGGGGGGCAGTACGAGCAGTACTTC.

The CDR3 bases are TGTGCCAGCAATCTCAGTAACACCGGGGAGCTGTTTTTT. Its protein product is CASNLSNTGELFF. This chain connects TRBV27 to TRBJ2-2; D not resolved. From germline, CDR1 is MNHEY and CDR2 SMNVEV (reference sequence). V was clipped by 7 bases and J by 2 bases, with 8 bases between them. The CDR3 runs to 13 residues.

This chain connects TRBV7-9 to TRBJ2-1; unclear D gene. Germline-derived CDR1 and CDR2 are SEHNR and FQNEAQ (reference sequence). CDR3 length: 15 residues. Between the trimmed V and J ends, which lost 0 bases and 5 bases, there was a span of 11 bases. This CDR3 reads CASSLAGFGNNEQFF. In DNA, the CDR3 is TGTGCCAGCAGCTTAGCGGGGTTTGGTAACAATGAGCAGTTCTTC.

The chain couples TRBV28 to TRBJ2-1; TRBD2 agrees at 8 bases. V lost 6 bases, J lost 10 bases, and 17 bases stayed unmatched. CDR3 length: 16 amino acids. The germline V gene has CDR1 MDHEN and CDR2 SYDVKM. CDR3 nucleotide sequence: TGTGCCAGCAGCCCTCTCGTAACGGGAGGGGTGCGGGAGCAGTTCTTC. Translation: CASSPLVTGGVREQFF.

This clonotype was detected many times. The chain carries TRBV18 and TRBJ1-5, with 8 bases matching TRBD1. The germline V gene encodes CDR1 KGHSH and CDR2 LQKENI. V was pared by 3 bases and J by 3 bases, with 7 bases of the junction left unmatched. The CDR3 has 16 amino acids. The CDR3 DNA follows: TGTGCCAGCTCACCCCAGGGGGCGAGGAACAATCAGCCCCAGCATTTT. Translated, it gives CASSPQGARNNQPQHF. The full variable domain, with the rest looked up from reference TRBV18 and TRBJ1-5, is NAGVMQNPRHLVRRRGQEARLRCSPMKGHSHVYWYRQLPEEGLKFMVYLQKENIIDESGMPKERFSAEFPKEGPSILRIQQVVRGDSAAYFCASSPQGARNNQPQHFGDGTRLSIL.

This chain uses TRBV7-8 with TRBJ1-1; TRBD1 agrees at 8 bases. Germline V gives CDR1 SGHVS, CDR2 FQNEAQ. The length of the CDR3 is 14 residues. Unmatched junction bases numbered 7, after V lost 3 bases and J lost 7 bases. The CDR3 DNA sequence: TGTGCCAGCAGCTTCGACAGGGGAACAGATGAAGCTTTCTTT. It encodes CASSFDRGTDEAFF. The full variable domain, completed using reference TRBV7-8 and TRBJ1-1, is GAGVSQSPRYKVAKRGQDVALRCDPISGHVSLFWYQQALGQGPEFLTYFQNEAQLDKSGLPSDRFFAERPEGSVSTLKIQRTQQEDSAVYLCASSFDRGTDEAFFGQGTRLTVV.

In the case of this clonotype: One junction end does not reproduce the germline sequence, and a read error may be involved. The chain carries TRBV5-8 and TRBJ2-7, with 9 bases lining up with TRBD2. In germline, CDR1 is SGHTS, CDR2 YDEGEE. The CDR3 spans 11 residues. Here the CDR3 DNA reads TGTGCCAGCAGCTTGATGGTAGCGGGAGCCTTC. Its translation is CASSLMVAGAF.

This rearrangement joins TRBV9 to TRBJ2-3; either TRBD1 or TRBD2 may fit D (5 bases each). Germline CDR1 and CDR2: SGDLS and YYNGEE. The CDR3 covers 16 residues. The germline V and J ends were trimmed by 3 bases and 1 base, with 15 bases remaining between them. CDR3 sequence reads: CASSGGEGLGTDTQYF. The CDR3 DNA follows: TGTGCCAGCAGCGGAGGGGAAGGGTTAGGCACAGATACGCAGTATTTT.

The sample holds a few counts of this clonotype. A much larger clonotype is one base distant, so this may be a read error. The V gene is TRBV6-4, the J gene TRBJ2-7; 8 positions agree with TRBD2. CDR1 is MRHNA and CDR2 is SNTAGT in the germline V gene. The CDR3 length is 15 residues. The ends lost 4 bases at V and 0 bases at J; junction bases unmatched: 5. The CDR3 is CASSAAGDSSYEQYF. The CDR3 DNA reads as TGTGCCAGCAGTGCAGCGGGAGATAGCTCCTACGAGCAGTACTTC.

The V and J genes are TRBV11-2 and TRBJ2-4; tentatively, D is TRBD2 (5 bases). The CDR3 is 15 residues long. Germline values: CDR1 SGHAT, CDR2 FQNNGV. Trimming removed 4 bases at V and 2 bases at J, with 12 bases between. For the CDR3, the DNA is TGTGCCAGCAGCTCGGGGTTCGGGTCCAAAAACATTCAGTACTTC. It yields the protein CASSSGFGSKNIQYF.

V gene TRBV28 combines with J gene TRBJ2-1; D call uncertain. Trimming removed 4 bases from V and 14 bases from J, with 12 bases in between. Germline values: CDR1 MDHEN, CDR2 SYDVKM. The CDR3 contains 11 residues. CDR3 sequence reads: CASSSFGREFF. The CDR3 DNA is TGTGCCAGCAGTTCCTTCGGAAGGGAGTTCTTC.

The chain combines TRBV5-1 with TRBJ1-1; 8 bases are a match to TRBD1. This CDR3 comprises 15 residues. CDR1 is SGHRS and CDR2 is YFSETQ in the germline V gene. Trimming removed 4 bases from V and 0 bases from J; junction bases left unmatched: 5. CDR3 nucleotide sequence: TGCGCCAGCAGCCGTTCGGGACAGGTGAACACTGAAGCTTTCTTT. Translation: CASSRSGQVNTEAFF.

At least ten counts were recorded for this clonotype. The chain recombines TRBV20-1 with TRBJ2-7; 8 nucleotides match TRBD2. In germline, CDR1 is DFQATT, CDR2 SNEGSKA (reference sequence). The CDR3 is 13 residues long. The V gene end was trimmed by 3 bases and the J gene end by 2 bases; junction bases not matched to a gene: 3. This chain's CDR3 is CSASGGGTYEQYF. For the CDR3, the DNA is TGCAGTGCTAGCGGGGGGGGGACCTACGAGCAGTACTTC.

This clonotype has a handful of counts. The V gene is TRBV6-6, the J gene TRBJ2-1, with D hard to call. The V end lost 7 bases, the J end lost 5 bases, and 15 bases lay between the germline ends. This CDR3 spans 14 amino acids. Germline V gene lookup returns CDR1 MNHNY and CDR2 SVGAGI (reference sequence). The CDR3 here is CASNVGSPHNEQFF. CDR3 in DNA: TGTGCCAGCAATGTGGGATCCCCTCACAATGAGCAGTTCTTC.

The chain employs TRBV7-9 and TRBJ2-3; tentative D call: TRBD1 (6 bases). The germline V gene encodes CDR1 SEHNR and CDR2 FQNEAQ (reference sequence). The CDR3 sequence is 16 residues long. The V and J ends lost 5 bases and 6 bases respectively, with 21 bases between them. DNA of the CDR3: TGTGCCAGCAGCCCAGCCGACAGGAGTTACACGGATACGCAGTATTTT. This sequence encodes CASSPADRSYTDTQYF.

This CDR3 reads CASDAPDYSNQPQHF. The DNA of the CDR3 is TGTGCCAGTGATGCGCCAGATTATAGCAATCAGCCCCAGCATTTT. The J gene is TRBJ1-5, the V gene TRBV19; unclear D gene. Trimming took 8 bases from V and 0 from J, leaving 14 bases between them. This CDR3 comprises 15 residues. From germline, CDR1 is LNHDA and CDR2 SQIVND (reference sequence).

The V and J genes are TRBV3-1 and TRBJ2-5; the match to TRBD2 covers 7 bases. V was pared by 4 bases and J by 4 bases, with 12 bases of the junction left unmatched. From germline, CDR1 is LGHDT and CDR2 YNNKEL (reference sequence). The CDR3 has 16 amino acids. Here the CDR3 DNA reads TGTGCCAGCAGCCCGCGTATGGGGGAGGGACGAGAGACCCAGTACTTC. Its protein is CASSPRMGEGRETQYF.

CDR3 region: CASGAAGNTIYF. CDR3 DNA: TGTGCCAGCGGGGCCGCTGGAAACACCATATATTTT. The chain links TRBV6-2 or TRBV6-3 to TRBJ1-3, with D possibly TRBD1 on 5 matching bases. The CDR3 contains 12 residues. Deletions cut 8 bases from V and 2 bases from J, with 7 bases between. Looked up from germline, CDR1 is MNHEY and CDR2 is SVGEGT.

The chain uses TRBV4-1 and TRBJ2-1; D is unresolved. CDR3 length equals 13 residues. Germline V CDR1 and CDR2: MGHRA, YSYEKL. Trimming pared 6 bases from V and 4 bases from J, leaving 10 bases between. The CDR3 region has the DNA TGCGCCAGCAGGCTCAACAGTTACAATGAGCAGTTCTTC. Translated, it gives CASRLNSYNEQFF.

DNA for the CDR3: TGTGCCAGCAGCTTAAACCTAGATCCCACAGATACGCAGTATTTT. Amino acids: CASSLNLDPTDTQYF. V is TRBV11-3 and J is TRBJ2-3, with D unclear. This CDR3 contains 15 residues. Germline V gene sequence: CDR1 SGHNT, CDR2 YENEEA. V lost 2 bases to trimming and J lost 2 bases, with 11 bases between them.

This clonotype has only a few counts. The V gene is TRBV20-1, the J gene TRBJ1-5; 8 bases agree with TRBD1. This CDR3 region has 14 residues. Germline V lookup: CDR1 DFQATT, CDR2 SNEGSKA (reference sequence). J was trimmed by 1 base and V by 4 bases; bases with no gene match: 3. CDR3 region: CSATDRGSNQPQHF. The CDR3, as DNA: TGCAGTGCTACCGACAGGGGAAGCAATCAGCCCCAGCATTTT.

This clonotype was found many times. The V and J genes are TRBV4-1 and TRBJ2-7, with D maybe TRBD1 (6 bases). This CDR3 is 14 amino acids long. CDR1 and CDR2 from the germline V gene are MGHRA and YSYEKL. Trimming pared 1 base from V and 3 bases from J, leaving 10 bases between. In DNA, the CDR3 is TGCGCCAGCAGCCAAGGGGGGCTTATCTACGAGCAGTACTTC. Its protein product is CASSQGGLIYEQYF.